This is a list of T cell receptor beta chains from one sample in a study of T-cell reconstitution after alpha-beta-depleted transplantation in children. From the PCR reads, TCRdb called clonotypes with MiXCR, one entry per CDR3 protein. The sample gives some 600,000 distinct CDR3 sequences, over 10% of which show up once; 2.2% is in the top ten. The sequencing used PBMCs, mostly from graft donor cells, collected 360 days after TCRalphabeta/CD19-depleted stem cell transplant. Receptors were obtained from a male patient younger than 18 who had a stem cell transplant for acute myeloid leukemia, so the T cells may come from the graft donor. Both conserved end residues are part of each CDR3. D genes are given only for firm matches. Size values are once, few and many counts, or a class for expanded clones, and some rows have none.

-	TRBJ2-5	TRBD2	TRBV20-1	CSALLAGVETQYF	TGCAGTGCTCTACTAGCGGGAGTGGAGACCCAGTACTTC
-	TRBJ2-6	-	TRBV11-2	CASSLELQGSGSGANVLTF	TGTGCCAGCAGCTTAGAGCTTCAGGGGTCGGGCTCTGGGGCCAACGTCCTGACTTTC
many	TRBJ2-4	-	TRBV12-3/TRBV12-4	CASSTGSGAKNIQYF	TGTGCCAGCAGTACCGGGTCGGGGGCCAAAAACATTCAGTACTTC
-	TRBJ2-3	TRBD1	TRBV29-1	CSAMKTPWDRVDLTQYF	TGCAGCGCAATGAAAACCCCCTGGGACAGGGTCGATCTTACGCAGTATTTT
few	TRBJ2-7	TRBD1	TRBV12-3/TRBV12-4	CASSSLTGNEQYF	TGTGCCAGCAGTTCCTTGACAGGGAACGAGCAGTACTTC
-	TRBJ1-2	TRBD1	TRBV14	CASQDRERPNYGYTF	TGTGCCAGCCAAGACAGGGAGCGGCCTAACTATGGCTACACCTTC
few	TRBJ2-1	-	TRBV12-3/TRBV12-4	CASRPPGLHNEQFF	TGTGCCAGCAGGCCTCCGGGACTGCACAATGAGCAGTTCTTC
-	TRBJ2-1	TRBD2	TRBV5-1	CASSLALLGGRAMEQFF	TGCGCCAGCAGCTTGGCTTTACTGGGTGGGAGGGCCATGGAGCAGTTCTTC
-	TRBJ2-1	TRBD2	TRBV9	CASSGPSGHNEQFF	TGTGCCAGCAGCGGACCTAGCGGTCACAATGAGCAGTTCTTC
-	TRBJ2-2	TRBD1	TRBV11-2	CASSLIQGATGELFF	TGTGCCAGCAGCTTAATACAGGGGGCCACCGGGGAGCTGTTTTTT
-	TRBJ2-2	-	TRBV15	CATSTRNRETGELFF	TGTGCCACCAGCACACGGAATCGCGAGACCGGGGAGCTGTTTTTT
few	TRBJ1-5	-	TRBV9	CASSVDIRDQPQHF	TGTGCCAGCAGCGTGGACATTCGGGATCAGCCCCAGCATTTT
-	TRBJ2-3	TRBD2	TRBV7-2	CASSSAGALWSTQYF	TGTGCCAGCAGCTCAGCGGGAGCTTTGTGGAGTACGCAGTATTTT
few	TRBJ2-7	-	TRBV20-1	CSAKIYEQYF	TGCAGTGCTAAGATCTACGAGCAGTACTTC
few	TRBJ1-3	-	TRBV18	CASSPRRDGVPDPSYSGNTIYF	TGTGCCAGCTCACCACGTCGGGACGGCGTTCCCGATCCATCCTACTCTGGAAACACCATATATTTT
few	TRBJ2-5	-	TRBV12-5	CASGFGLETQYF	TGTGCTAGTGGTTTTGGGCTGGAGACCCAGTACTTC
few	TRBJ2-5	-	TRBV21-1	CASSYTGTEGAVAEETQYF	TGTGCCAGCAGTTACACCGGGACTGAAGGGGCGGTGGCAGAAGAGACCCAGTACTTC
-	TRBJ2-2	-	TRBV7-2	CASSIRPSTGELFF	TGTGCCAGCAGCATCAGACCGTCCACCGGGGAGCTGTTTTTT
few	TRBJ2-2	TRBD2	TRBV20-1	CSARDRLAGGGELFF	TGCAGTGCTAGAGACAGACTAGCGGGAGGCGGGGAGCTGTTTTTT
once	TRBJ2-1	TRBD2	TRBV11-2	CASSPQAGASNNEQFF	TGTGCCAGCAGCCCCCAAGCGGGGGCCTCCAACAATGAGCAGTTCTTC
many	TRBJ2-1	-	TRBV12-3/TRBV12-4	CASSPGLEQFF	TGTGCCAGCAGTCCGGGACTTGAGCAGTTCTTC
many	TRBJ1-1	-	TRBV3-1	CASSQRTASSMNTEAFF	TGTGCCAGCAGCCAAAGGACGGCGTCGAGCATGAACACTGAAGCTTTCTTT
many	TRBJ2-1	TRBD2	TRBV20-1	CSARDSGLVMGEQFF	TGCAGTGCTAGAGATTCGGGACTAGTAATGGGTGAGCAGTTCTTC
few	TRBJ1-1	-	TRBV15	CATSRVDEARLEAFF	TGTGCCACCAGCAGAGTGGACGAAGCCAGATTGGAAGCTTTCTTT
few	TRBJ2-1	-	TRBV4-3	CASSRADSSYNEQFF	TGCGCCAGCAGCCGGGCGGACAGTTCCTACAATGAGCAGTTCTTC
-	TRBJ2-5	-	TRBV7-6	CASSLGFWDSQETQYF	TGTGCCAGCAGCTTAGGATTTTGGGACTCCCAAGAGACCCAGTACTTC